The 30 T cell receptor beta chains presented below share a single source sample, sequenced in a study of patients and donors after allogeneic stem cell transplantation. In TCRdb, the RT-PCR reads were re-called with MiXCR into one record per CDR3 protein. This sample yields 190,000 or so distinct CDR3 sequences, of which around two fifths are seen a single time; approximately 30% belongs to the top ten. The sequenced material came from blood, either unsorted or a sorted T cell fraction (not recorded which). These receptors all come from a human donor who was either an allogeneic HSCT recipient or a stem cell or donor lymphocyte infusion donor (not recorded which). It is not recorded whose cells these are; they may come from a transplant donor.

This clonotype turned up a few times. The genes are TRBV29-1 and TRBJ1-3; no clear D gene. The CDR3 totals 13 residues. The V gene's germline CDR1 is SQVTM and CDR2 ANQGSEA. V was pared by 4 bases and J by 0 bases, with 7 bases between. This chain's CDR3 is CSVGGDSGNTIYF. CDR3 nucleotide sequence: TGCAGCGTTGGGGGAGACTCTGGAAACACCATATATTTT.

CDR3 sequence (DNA): TGCGCCAGCAGCTTGGAGGAGGGCTCTTCCAATGAGCAGTTCTTC. Its translation is CASSLEEGSSNEQFF. V gene TRBV5-1 combines with J gene TRBJ2-1; maybe TRBD2 (6 bases). Germline V gene sequence: CDR1 SGHRS, CDR2 YFSETQ. The CDR3 has 15 residues. V shed 0 bases and J shed 6 bases, with 13 bases lying between them.

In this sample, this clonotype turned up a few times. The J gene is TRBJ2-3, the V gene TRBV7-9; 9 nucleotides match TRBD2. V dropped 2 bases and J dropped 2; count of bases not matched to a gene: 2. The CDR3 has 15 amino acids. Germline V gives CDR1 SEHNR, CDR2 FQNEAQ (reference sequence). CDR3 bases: TGTGCCAGCAGCTTACTAGCGGGACCCACAGATACGCAGTATTTT. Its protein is CASSLLAGPTDTQYF.

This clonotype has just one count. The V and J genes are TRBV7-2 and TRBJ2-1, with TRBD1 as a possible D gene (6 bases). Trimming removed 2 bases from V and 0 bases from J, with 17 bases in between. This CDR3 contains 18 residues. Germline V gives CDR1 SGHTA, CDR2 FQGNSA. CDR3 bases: TGTGCCAGCAGCTTAAGGGTTAAGGGGACAAGCTCCTACAATGAGCAGTTCTTC. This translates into CASSLRVKGTSSYNEQFF.

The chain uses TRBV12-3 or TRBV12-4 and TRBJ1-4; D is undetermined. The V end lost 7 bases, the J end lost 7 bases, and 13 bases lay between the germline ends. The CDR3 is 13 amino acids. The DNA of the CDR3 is TGTGCCAGCACCGGGCGCACAGTTGAAAAACTGTTTTTT. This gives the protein CASTGRTVEKLFF.

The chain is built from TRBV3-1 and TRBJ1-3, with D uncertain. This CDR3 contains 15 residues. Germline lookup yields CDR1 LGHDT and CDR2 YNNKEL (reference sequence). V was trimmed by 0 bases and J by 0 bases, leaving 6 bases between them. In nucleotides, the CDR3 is TGTGCCAGCAGCCAAGAACCCCTCTCTGGAAACACCATATATTTT. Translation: CASSQEPLSGNTIYF. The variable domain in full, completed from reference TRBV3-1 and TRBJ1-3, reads DTAVSQTPKYLVTQMGNDKSIKCEQNLGHDTMYWYKQDSKKFLKIMFSYNNKELIINETVPNRFSPKSPDKAHLNLHINSLELGDSAVYFCASSQEPLSGNTIYFGEGSWLTVV.

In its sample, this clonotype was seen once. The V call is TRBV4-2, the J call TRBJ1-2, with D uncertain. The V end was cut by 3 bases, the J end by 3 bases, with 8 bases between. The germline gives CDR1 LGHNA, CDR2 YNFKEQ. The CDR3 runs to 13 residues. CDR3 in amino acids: CASSQNADYGYTF. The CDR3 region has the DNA TGTGCCAGCAGCCAGAATGCGGACTATGGCTACACCTTC.

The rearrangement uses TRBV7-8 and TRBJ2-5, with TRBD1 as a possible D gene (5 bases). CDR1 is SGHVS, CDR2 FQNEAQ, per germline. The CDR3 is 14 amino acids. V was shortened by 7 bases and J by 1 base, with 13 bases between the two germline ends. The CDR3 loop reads CASTNGAIQETQYF. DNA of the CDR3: TGTGCCAGCACAAATGGGGCCATCCAAGAGACCCAGTACTTC.

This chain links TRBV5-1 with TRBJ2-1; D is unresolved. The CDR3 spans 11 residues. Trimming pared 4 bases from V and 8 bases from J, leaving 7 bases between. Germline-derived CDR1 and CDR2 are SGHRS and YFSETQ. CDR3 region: CASSGRDEQFF. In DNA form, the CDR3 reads TGCGCCAGCAGCGGAAGGGATGAGCAGTTCTTC.

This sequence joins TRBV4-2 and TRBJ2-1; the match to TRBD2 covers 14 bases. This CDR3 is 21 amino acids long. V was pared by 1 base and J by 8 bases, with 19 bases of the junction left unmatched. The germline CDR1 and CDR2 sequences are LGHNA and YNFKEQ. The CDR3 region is CASSQATRPGLAGEGSDEQFF. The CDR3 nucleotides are TGTGCCAGCAGCCAAGCTACTCGACCGGGACTAGCGGGAGAGGGTTCGGATGAGCAGTTCTTC.

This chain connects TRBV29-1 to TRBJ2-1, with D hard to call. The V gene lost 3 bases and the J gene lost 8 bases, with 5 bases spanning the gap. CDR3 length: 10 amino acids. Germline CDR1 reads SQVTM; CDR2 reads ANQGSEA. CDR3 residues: CSVEVDEQFF. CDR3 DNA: TGCAGCGTTGAGGTTGATGAGCAGTTCTTC.

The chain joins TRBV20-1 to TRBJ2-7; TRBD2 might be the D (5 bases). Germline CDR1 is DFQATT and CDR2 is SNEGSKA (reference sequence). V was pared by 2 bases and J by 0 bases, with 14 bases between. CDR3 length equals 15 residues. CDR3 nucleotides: TGCAGTGCTAGAAACCCCCAGCGGTTCTCCTACGAGCAGTACTTC. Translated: CSARNPQRFSYEQYF.

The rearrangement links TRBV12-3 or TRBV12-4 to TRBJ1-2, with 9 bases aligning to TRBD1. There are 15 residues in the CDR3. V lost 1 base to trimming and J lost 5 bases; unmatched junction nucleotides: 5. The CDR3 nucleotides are TGTGCCAGCAGTTTAGACAGGGGGCTTTGGTATGGCTACACCTTC. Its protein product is CASSLDRGLWYGYTF.

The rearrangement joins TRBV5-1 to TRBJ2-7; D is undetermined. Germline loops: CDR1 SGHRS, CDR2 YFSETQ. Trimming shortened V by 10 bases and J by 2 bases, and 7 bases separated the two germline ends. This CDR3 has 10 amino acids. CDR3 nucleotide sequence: TGCGCCGGTGATCCCTACGAGCAGTACTTC. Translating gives CAGDPYEQYF.

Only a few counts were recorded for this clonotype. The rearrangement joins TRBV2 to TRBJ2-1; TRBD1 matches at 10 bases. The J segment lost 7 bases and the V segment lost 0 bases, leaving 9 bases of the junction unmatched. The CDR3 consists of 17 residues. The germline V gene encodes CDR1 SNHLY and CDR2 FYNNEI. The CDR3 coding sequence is TGTGCCAGCAGTGAAGCTCTGGGGACAGGGGATTTTAATGAGCAGTTCTTC. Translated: CASSEALGTGDFNEQFF.

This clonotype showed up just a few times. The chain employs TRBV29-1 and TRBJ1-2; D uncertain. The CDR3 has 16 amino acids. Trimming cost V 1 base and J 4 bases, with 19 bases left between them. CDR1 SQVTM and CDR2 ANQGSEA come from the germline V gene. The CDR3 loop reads CSVEAKVRPYIYGYTF. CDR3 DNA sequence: TGCAGCGTTGAAGCAAAAGTCAGGCCCTATATCTATGGCTACACCTTC.

The CDR3 region is CASSLDTSTEAFF. The DNA of the CDR3 is TGTGCCAGCAGCTTAGATACCTCCACTGAAGCTTTCTTT. This rearrangement joins TRBV7-7 to TRBJ1-1; D is ambiguous. The CDR3 has 13 amino acids. Germline values: CDR1 SSHAT, CDR2 FNYEAQ (reference sequence). V was trimmed by 1 base and J by 4 bases, leaving 7 bases between them.

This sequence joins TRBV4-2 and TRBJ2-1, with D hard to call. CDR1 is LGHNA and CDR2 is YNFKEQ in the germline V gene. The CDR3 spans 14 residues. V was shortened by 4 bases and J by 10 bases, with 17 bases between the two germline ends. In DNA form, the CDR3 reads TGTGCCAGCAGCCCCCCGTTACCGACCAGCGAGCAGTTCTTC. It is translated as CASSPPLPTSEQFF.

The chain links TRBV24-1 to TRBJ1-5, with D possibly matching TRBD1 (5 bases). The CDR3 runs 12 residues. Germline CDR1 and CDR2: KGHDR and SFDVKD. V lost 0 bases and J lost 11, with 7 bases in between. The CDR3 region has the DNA TGTGCCACCAGTGATTTGGAAGGGGCCCAGCATTTT. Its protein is CATSDLEGAQHF.

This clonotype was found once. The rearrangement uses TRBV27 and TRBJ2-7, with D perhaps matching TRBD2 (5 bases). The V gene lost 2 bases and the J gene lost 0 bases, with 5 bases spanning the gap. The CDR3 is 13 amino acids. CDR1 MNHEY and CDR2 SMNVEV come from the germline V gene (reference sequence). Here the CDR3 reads CASSLRGSYEQYF. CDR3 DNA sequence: TGTGCCAGCAGTTTACGGGGCTCCTACGAGCAGTACTTC.

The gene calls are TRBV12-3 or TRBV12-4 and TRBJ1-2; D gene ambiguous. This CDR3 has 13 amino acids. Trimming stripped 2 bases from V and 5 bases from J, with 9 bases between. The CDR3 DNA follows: TGTGCCAGCAGTTTACTGATTAGGTATGGCTACACCTTC. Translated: CASSLLIRYGYTF.

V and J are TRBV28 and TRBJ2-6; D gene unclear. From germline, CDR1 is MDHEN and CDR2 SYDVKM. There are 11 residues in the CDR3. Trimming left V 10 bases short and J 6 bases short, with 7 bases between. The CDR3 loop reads CATLEANVLTF. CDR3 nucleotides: TGTGCCACCCTGGAGGCCAACGTCCTGACTTTC. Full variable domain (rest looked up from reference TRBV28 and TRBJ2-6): DVKVTQSSRYLVKRTGEKVFLECVQDMDHENMFWYRQDPGLGLRLIYFSYDVKMKEKGDIPEGYSVSREKKERFSLILESASTNQTSMYLCATLEANVLTFGAGSRLTVL.

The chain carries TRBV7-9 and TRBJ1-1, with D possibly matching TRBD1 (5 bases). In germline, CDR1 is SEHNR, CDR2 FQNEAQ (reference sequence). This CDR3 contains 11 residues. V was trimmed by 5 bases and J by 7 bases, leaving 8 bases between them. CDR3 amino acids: CASSETDEAFF. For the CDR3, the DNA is TGTGCCAGCAGCGAGACAGATGAAGCTTTCTTT. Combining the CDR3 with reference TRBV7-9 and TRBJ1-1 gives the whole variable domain DTGVSQNPRHKITKRGQNVTFRCDPISEHNRLYWYRQTLGQGPEFLTYFQNEAQLEKSRLLSDRFSAERPKGSFSTLEIQRTEQGDSAMYLCASSETDEAFFGQGTRLTVV.

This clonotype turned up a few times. The CDR3: CASTLDSVYGYTF. The DNA of the CDR3 is TGTGCCAGCACCCTGGACAGTGTTTATGGCTACACCTTC. The chain combines TRBV12-3 or TRBV12-4 with TRBJ1-2, with TRBD1 as a possible D gene (6 bases). Trimming took 7 bases from V and 5 from J, leaving 14 bases between them. The CDR3 length is 13 residues.

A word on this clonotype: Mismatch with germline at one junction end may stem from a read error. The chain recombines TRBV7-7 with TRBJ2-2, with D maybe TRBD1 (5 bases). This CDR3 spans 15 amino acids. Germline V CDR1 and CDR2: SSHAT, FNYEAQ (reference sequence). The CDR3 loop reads CASSAKGLSTGELFF. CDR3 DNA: TGTGCTAGCAGCGCCAAGGGGTTATCGACCGGGGAGCTGTTTTTT.

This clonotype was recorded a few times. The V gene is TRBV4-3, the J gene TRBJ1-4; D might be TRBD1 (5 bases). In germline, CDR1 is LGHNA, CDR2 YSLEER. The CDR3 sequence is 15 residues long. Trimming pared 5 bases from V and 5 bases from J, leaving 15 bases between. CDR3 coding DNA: TGCGCCAGCAGCGCTTTCGACAGTGTAAATGAAAAACTGTTTTTT. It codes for CASSAFDSVNEKLFF.

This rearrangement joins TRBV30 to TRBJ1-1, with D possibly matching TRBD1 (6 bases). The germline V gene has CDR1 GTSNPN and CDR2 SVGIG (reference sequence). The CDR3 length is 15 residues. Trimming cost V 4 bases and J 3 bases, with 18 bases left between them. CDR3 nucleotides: TGTGCCTGGACCGGACAGCCTAGGCGCGACACTGAAGCTTTCTTT. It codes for CAWTGQPRRDTEAFF.

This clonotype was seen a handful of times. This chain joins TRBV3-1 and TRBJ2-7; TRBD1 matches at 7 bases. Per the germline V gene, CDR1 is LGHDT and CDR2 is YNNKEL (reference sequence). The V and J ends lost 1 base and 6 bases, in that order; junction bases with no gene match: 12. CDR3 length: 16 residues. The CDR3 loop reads CASSQGRGQGEREQYF. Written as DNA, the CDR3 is TGTGCCAGCAGCCAAGGTCGAGGGCAGGGGGAACGCGAGCAGTACTTC.

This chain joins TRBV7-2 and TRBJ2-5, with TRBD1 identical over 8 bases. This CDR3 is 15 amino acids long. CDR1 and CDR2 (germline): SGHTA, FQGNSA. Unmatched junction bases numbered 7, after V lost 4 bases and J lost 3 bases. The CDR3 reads CASSYDRGREETQYF. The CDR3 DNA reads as TGTGCCAGCAGCTACGACAGGGGAAGAGAAGAGACCCAGTACTTC.

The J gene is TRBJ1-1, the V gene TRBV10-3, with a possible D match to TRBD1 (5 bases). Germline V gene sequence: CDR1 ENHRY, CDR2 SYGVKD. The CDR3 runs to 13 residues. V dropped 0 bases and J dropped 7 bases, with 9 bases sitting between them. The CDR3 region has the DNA TGTGCCATCAGTGAGTCGCAGGGAGGTGAAGCTTTCTTT. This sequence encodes CAISESQGGEAFF.